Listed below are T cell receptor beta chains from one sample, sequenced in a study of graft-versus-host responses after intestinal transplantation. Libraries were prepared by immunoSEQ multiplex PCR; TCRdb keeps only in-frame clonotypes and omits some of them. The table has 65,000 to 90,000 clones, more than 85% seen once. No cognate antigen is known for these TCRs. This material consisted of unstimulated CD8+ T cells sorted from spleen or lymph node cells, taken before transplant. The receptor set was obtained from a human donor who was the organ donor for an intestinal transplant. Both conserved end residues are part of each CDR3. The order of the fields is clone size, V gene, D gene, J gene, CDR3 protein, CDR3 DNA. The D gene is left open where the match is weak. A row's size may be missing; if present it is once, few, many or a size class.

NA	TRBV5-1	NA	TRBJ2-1	CASSLTSSPYNEQFF	TGCGCCAGCAGCTTGACTAGCTCCCCCTACAATGAGCAGTTCTTC
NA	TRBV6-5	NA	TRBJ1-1	CASSQNNEAFF	TGTGCCAGCAGCCAAAACAATGAAGCTTTCTTT
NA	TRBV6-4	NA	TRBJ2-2	CASRPQGFAGELFF	TGTGCCAGCAGACCCCAGGGGTTCGCCGGGGAGCTGTTTTTT
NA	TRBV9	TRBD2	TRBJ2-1	CASSVGLLAGGLSSYNEQFF	TGTGCCAGCAGCGTAGGCCTTCTAGCGGGGGGTCTGAGCTCCTACAATGAGCAGTTCTTC
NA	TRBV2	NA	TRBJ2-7	CASEGRGRPYEQYF	TGTGCCAGCGAGGGGCGGGGCCGACCCTACGAGCAGTACTTC
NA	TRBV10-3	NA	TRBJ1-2	CAISDAVEAQGVNYGYTF	TGTGCCATCAGTGACGCTGTTGAGGCTCAGGGTGTTAACTATGGCTACACCTTC
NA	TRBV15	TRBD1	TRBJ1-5	CATSRERGQGEGWNQPQHF	TGTGCCACCAGCAGAGAACGGGGACAGGGGGAAGGATGGAATCAGCCCCAGCATTTT
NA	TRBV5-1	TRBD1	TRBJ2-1	CASSLGQGVAEQFF	TGCGCCAGCAGCTTGGGACAGGGGGTTGCTGAGCAGTTCTTC
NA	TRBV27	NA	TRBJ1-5	CASSTGTHGNQPQHF	TGTGCCAGCAGCACCGGGACCCATGGCAATCAGCCCCAGCATTTT
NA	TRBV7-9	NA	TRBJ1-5	CASSLTDSNQPQHF	TGTGCCAGCAGCTTAACGGATAGCAATCAGCCCCAGCATTTT
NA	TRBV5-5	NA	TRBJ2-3	CASSESDTQYF	TGTGCCAGCAGCGAATCGGATACGCAGTATTTT
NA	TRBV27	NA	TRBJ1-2	CASSSIFIGTAHGYTF	TGTGCCAGCAGTTCCATTTTCATCGGGACGGCCCACGGCTACACCTTC
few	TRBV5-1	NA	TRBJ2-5	CASSPEGGETQYF	TGCGCCAGCAGCCCGGAGGGGGGGGAGACCCAGTACTTC
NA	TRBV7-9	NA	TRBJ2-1	CASSFGRGGYEQFF	TGTGCCAGCAGCTTCGGCAGGGGAGGGTATGAGCAGTTCTTC
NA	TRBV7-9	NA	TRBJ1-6	CASSLVGSDSPLHF	TGTGCCAGCAGCTTAGTAGGATCCGATTCACCCCTCCACTTT
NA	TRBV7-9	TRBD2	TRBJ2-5	CASSRTSPGNQETQYF	TGTGCCAGCAGCCGGACTAGCCCCGGAAACCAAGAGACCCAGTACTTC
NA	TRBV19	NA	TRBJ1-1	CAIGPPGTEAFF	TGTGCCATCGGGCCCCCGGGGACTGAAGCTTTCTTT
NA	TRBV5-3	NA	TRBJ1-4	CARMGMIPAANEKLFF	TGTGCCAGAATGGGAATGATCCCGGCCGCTAATGAAAAACTGTTTTTT
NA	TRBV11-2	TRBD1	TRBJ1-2	CASSSTGGVGYTF	TGTGCCAGCAGCTCGACAGGGGGCGTGGGCTACACCTTC
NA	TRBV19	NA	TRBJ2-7	CATPGVMRGEQYF	TGTGCCACCCCGGGGGTTATGCGGGGCGAGCAGTACTTC
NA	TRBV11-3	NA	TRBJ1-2	CASSLEPSVRGGYTF	TGTGCCAGCAGCTTAGAACCCTCGGTGAGGGGCGGCTACACCTTC
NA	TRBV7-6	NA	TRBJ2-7	CASSLGGRHEQYF	TGTGCCAGCAGCTTGGGGGGTCGCCACGAGCAGTACTTC
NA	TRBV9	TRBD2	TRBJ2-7	CASSVGSGTRRYEQYF	TGTGCCAGCAGCGTAGGATCCGGGACTAGAAGGTACGAGCAGTACTTC
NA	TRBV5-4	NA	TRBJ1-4	CAGTNEKLFF	TGTGCCGGCACTAATGAAAAACTGTTTTTT
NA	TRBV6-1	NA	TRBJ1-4	CASGPATGANEKLFF	TGTGCCAGCGGCCCGGCTACGGGAGCTAATGAAAAACTGTTTTTT
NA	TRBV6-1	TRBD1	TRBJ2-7	CASDSAGQGMYEQYF	TGTGCCAGCGATTCGGCAGGACAGGGGATGTACGAGCAGTACTTC
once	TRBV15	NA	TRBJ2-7	CATSRDAREVYEQYF	TGTGCCACCAGCAGGGACGCCAGGGAGGTCTACGAGCAGTACTTC
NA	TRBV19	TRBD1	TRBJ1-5	CASSTTGGFNQPQHF	TGTGCCAGTAGTACGACAGGGGGTTTTAATCAGCCCCAGCATTTT
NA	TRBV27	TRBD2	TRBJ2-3	CASSAPSGLSTDTQYF	TGTGCCAGCAGTGCCCCTAGCGGGTTGAGCACAGATACGCAGTATTTT
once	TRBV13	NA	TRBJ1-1	CASSSNLNTEAFF	TGTGCCAGCAGCTCGAACCTGAACACTGAAGCTTTCTTT
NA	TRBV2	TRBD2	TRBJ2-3	CASSVTREGSTDTQYF	TGTGCCAGCAGTGTAACCCGGGAGGGTAGCACAGATACGCAGTATTTT
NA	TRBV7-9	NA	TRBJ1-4	CASSLSGTQDEKLFF	TGTGCCAGCAGCTTATCCGGGACTCAGGATGAAAAACTGTTTTTT
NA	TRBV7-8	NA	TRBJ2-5	CASSLLQDQETQYF	TGTGCCAGCAGCTTATTACAGGACCAAGAGACCCAGTACTTC
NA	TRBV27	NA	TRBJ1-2	CASSFGPHYGYTF	TGTGCCAGCAGTTTCGGGCCCCACTATGGCTACACCTTC
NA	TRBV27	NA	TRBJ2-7	CASSWAGRTYEQYF	TGTGCCAGCAGTTGGGCAGGGCGCACCTACGAGCAGTACTTC
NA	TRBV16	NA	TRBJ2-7	CASSAGRGLHEQYF	TGTGCCAGCAGCGCAGGGCGGGGGCTTCACGAGCAGTACTTC
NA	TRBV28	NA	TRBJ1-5	CASGRESSQGGDQPQHF	TGTGCCAGCGGTAGAGAGTCGAGCCAGGGAGGCGATCAGCCCCAGCATTTT
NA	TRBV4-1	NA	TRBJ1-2	CASSQGPGIYYGYTF	TGCGCCAGCAGCCAAGGGCCAGGGATTTACTATGGCTACACCTTC
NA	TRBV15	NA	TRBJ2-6	CATSRDGSGANVLTF	TGTGCCACCAGCAGAGATGGCTCTGGGGCCAACGTCCTGACTTTC
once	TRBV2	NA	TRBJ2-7	CASSEGVWRSTYEQYF	TGTGCCAGCAGTGAAGGAGTTTGGCGGAGCACCTACGAGCAGTACTTC
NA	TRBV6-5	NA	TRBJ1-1	CASRDSMNTEAFF	TGTGCCAGCAGGGACAGCATGAACACTGAAGCTTTCTTT
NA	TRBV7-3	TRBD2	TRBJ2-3	CASSPIAGGADTQYF	TGTGCCAGCAGCCCCATAGCGGGGGGGGCAGATACGCAGTATTTT
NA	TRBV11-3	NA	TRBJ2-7	CASSSRASGEQYF	TGTGCCAGCAGCTCTAGGGCTTCGGGCGAGCAGTACTTC
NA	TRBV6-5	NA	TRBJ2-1	CASSYGYYYNEQFF	TGTGCCAGCAGTTACGGCTACTATTACAATGAGCAGTTCTTC
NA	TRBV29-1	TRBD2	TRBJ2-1	CSVEVWTSGANEQFF	TGCAGCGTTGAAGTATGGACTAGCGGGGCGAATGAGCAGTTCTTC
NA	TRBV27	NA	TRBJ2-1	CASSLSAGSSYNEQFF	TGTGCCAGCAGTTTATCGGCAGGGAGCTCCTACAATGAGCAGTTCTTC